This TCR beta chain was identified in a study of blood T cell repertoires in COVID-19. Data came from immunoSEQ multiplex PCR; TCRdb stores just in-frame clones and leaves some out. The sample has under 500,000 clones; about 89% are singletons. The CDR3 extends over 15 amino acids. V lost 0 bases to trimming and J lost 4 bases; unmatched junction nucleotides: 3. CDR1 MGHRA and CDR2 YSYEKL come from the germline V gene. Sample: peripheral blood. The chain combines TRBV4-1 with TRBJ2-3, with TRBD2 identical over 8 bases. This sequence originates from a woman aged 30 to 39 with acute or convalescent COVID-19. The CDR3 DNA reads TGCGCCAGCAGCCAAGAACCGGGACTAGCAGATACGCAGTATTTT. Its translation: CASSQEPGLADTQYF.